This entry concerns a single T cell receptor (beta chain). The antigen it recognizes is unknown. Base-call qualities are not available, and no considerably larger clone is one nucleotide away. Library preparation used the immunoSEQ multiplex PCR assay. The original methods were these. A statistical classification framework was developed to diagnose cytomegalovirus status using the catalog of TCR beta chain sequences. Sourced from immuneACCESS, this table was stored by TCRdb with only in-frame sequences that have V and J called. A share of the clones is absent; for the studies checked, an unresolved V gene accounts for under half, and the remainder has no known explanation. The DNA gave D and trimming, while V, J and clone size come from that table. For this sample the table gives 150,000 to 200,000 clones, of which approximately 96% were detected only once. About 0.89% of the sample lies in the top ten.

The data derive from a study of cytomegalovirus exposure and HLA in healthy donors (dated by TCRdb to the late 2010s). Regarding the complete study: The 650 to 750 repertoires of the first cohort and the approximately 110 validation repertoires were produced on the same platform, according to a later analysis. The aim of the study was to test whether cataloging public T cell receptors could identify signatures of past pathogen exposure. The study combined high-throughput TCR immunosequencing, statistical association of individual TCRs with disease status, and machine learning to predict cytomegalovirus infection status. Along with the approximately 600-subject first cohort, a separate validation cohort of roughly 110 different subjects was used.

The donors belonged to the validation cohort of 90 to 150 subjects, which was separate from the 666-subject first cohort. Taken from the germline V gene (reference sequence), the CDR1 and CDR2 loops are SGHNT and YYREEE. From the cysteine up to the phenylalanine, the CDR3 has a length of 16 residues. Only the CDR3 portion is preserved as DNA: 48 bases, with reading frame beginning at the first base. V has 1 base trimmed and J has 1 base trimmed; junction bases matching no gene number 7. The full study reports these points: In both the original and validation cohorts, the classifier was reported to diagnose cytomegalovirus status with high specificity and sensitivity. The study gave a list of over 150 TCR beta chains associated with cytomegalovirus. In vitro tests confirmed that a few of the cytomegalovirus-associated TCR beta chains recognize cytomegalovirus antigens. A later analysis lacked HLA typing for the validation cohort, so it scored co-occurrence in that cohort across all 110 or so repertoires. It was suggested by the authors that the approach could potentially be generalized to other disease states and immunological phenotypes. Across donors, most TCR sequences were observed very rarely, whereas some public TCRs were present in many individuals. A later analysis found that TCRs clustered in the first cohort also tended to co-occur in the 120 validation repertoires, with more than 90% of cluster scores above 0.

The sequencing sample was made of PBMCs. The TCR sequence derives from a woman between 18 and 29 years old in good health and CMV-seronegative. Recombination connected TRBV5-4 to TRBJ1-1; 7 bases in the junction line up with TRBD1. The encoded CDR3 is CASSLLGQKENTEAFF. The sequenced DNA is TGTGCCAGCAGCTTGTTGGGACAGAAAGAGAACACTGAAGCTTTCTTT.